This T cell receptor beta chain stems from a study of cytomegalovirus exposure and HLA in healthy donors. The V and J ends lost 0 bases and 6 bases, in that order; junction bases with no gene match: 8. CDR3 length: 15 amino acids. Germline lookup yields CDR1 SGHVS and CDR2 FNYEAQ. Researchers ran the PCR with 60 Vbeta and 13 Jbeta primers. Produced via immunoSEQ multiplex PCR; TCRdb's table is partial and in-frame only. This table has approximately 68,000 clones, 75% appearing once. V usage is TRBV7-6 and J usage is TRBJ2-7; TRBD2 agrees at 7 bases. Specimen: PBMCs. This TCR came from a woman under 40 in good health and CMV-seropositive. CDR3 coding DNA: TGTGCCAGCAGCTTAGCCGCCGGGACTACCCGCGAGCAGTACTTC. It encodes CASSLAAGTTREQYF.